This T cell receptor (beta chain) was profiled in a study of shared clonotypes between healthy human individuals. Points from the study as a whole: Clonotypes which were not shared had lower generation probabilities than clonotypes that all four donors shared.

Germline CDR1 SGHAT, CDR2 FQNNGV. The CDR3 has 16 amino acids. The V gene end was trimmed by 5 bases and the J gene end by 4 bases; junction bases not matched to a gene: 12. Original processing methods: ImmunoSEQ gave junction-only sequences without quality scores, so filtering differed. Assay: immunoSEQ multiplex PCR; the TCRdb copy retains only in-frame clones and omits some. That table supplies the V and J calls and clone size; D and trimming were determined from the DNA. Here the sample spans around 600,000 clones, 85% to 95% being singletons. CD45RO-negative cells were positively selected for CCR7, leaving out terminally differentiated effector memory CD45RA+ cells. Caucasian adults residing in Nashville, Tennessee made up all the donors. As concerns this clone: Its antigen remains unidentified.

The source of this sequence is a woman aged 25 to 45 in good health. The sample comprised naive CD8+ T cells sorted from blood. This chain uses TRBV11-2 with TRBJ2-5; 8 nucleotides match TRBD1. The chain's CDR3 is CASSPSFGQGAETQYF. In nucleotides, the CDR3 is TGTGCCAGCAGCCCTTCCTTCGGACAGGGTGCAGAGACCCAGTACTTC. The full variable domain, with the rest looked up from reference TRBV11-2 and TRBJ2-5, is EAGVAQSPRYKIIEKRQSVAFWCNPISGHATLYWYQQILGQGPKLLIQFQNNGVVDDSQLPKDRFSAERLKGVDSTLKIQPAKLEDSAVYLCASSPSFGQGAETQYFGPGTRLLVL.